This is a list of T cell receptor beta chains from one sample in a study of shared clonotypes between healthy human individuals. Here immunoSEQ multiplex PCR was the method, and the copy in TCRdb shows in-frame clones only, minus some. This table has hundreds of thousands of clones, roughly 98% appearing once. Sequencing was performed on naive CD8+ T cells sorted from blood. All receptors come from a man aged 25 to 45 in good health. Each CDR3 is given with its conserved first and last residue. The D gene is left open where the match is weak. Clone size is shown for a subset of rows, as once, few, many or a class of expanded clone.

cdr3_aa cdr3_nt clone_size j_call v_call d_call
CASSLSLAGSYEQYF TGTGCCAGCAGTTTATCTCTAGCGGGCTCATACGAGCAGTACTTC - TRBJ2-7 TRBV27 TRBD2
CASSRAGTYEQYF TGTGCCAGCAGTAGGGCCGGGACCTACGAGCAGTACTTC - TRBJ2-7 TRBV28 -
CASTRSWEAPYGYTF TGTGCCAGCACCCGAAGCTGGGAAGCGCCCTATGGCTACACCTTC - TRBJ1-2 TRBV2 -
CSVEGTSERYEQYF TGCAGCGTTGAAGGGACTAGCGAACGATACGAGCAGTACTTC - TRBJ2-7 TRBV29-1 TRBD2
CASSLYWREGQGDITDTQYF TGTGCCAGCAGCTTATATTGGCGGGAGGGCCAAGGTGACATCACAGATACGCAGTATTTT - TRBJ2-3 TRBV7-8 TRBD2
CASSYAAGAAQPQHF TGTGCCAGCAGTTACGCCGCGGGGGCAGCCCAGCCCCAGCATTTT once TRBJ1-5 TRBV6-5 -
CASSPGTASNEQFF TGTGCCAGCAGCCCCGGGACAGCTTCAAATGAGCAGTTCTTC - TRBJ2-1 TRBV7-9 TRBD1
CASSLALAGAAYNEQFF TGTGCCAGCAGCTTAGCTTTAGCGGGAGCCGCCTACAATGAGCAGTTCTTC - TRBJ2-1 TRBV7-8 TRBD2
CASSAIGDSLYEQYF TGTGCCAGCAGCGCCATTGGGGACTCCCTTTACGAGCAGTACTTC - TRBJ2-7 TRBV9 -
CASSPFREVMGNEQFF TGTGCCAGCAGCCCCTTTCGGGAGGTCATGGGAAATGAGCAGTTCTTC - TRBJ2-1 TRBV7-2 TRBD2
CASSYSTRPPADTQYF TGTGCCAGCAGTTACTCGACTAGACCTCCAGCAGATACGCAGTATTTT - TRBJ2-3 TRBV6-5 -
CASGLSGGDGYTF TGTGCCAGCGGTCTCTCGGGAGGCGATGGCTACACCTTC - TRBJ1-2 TRBV19 -